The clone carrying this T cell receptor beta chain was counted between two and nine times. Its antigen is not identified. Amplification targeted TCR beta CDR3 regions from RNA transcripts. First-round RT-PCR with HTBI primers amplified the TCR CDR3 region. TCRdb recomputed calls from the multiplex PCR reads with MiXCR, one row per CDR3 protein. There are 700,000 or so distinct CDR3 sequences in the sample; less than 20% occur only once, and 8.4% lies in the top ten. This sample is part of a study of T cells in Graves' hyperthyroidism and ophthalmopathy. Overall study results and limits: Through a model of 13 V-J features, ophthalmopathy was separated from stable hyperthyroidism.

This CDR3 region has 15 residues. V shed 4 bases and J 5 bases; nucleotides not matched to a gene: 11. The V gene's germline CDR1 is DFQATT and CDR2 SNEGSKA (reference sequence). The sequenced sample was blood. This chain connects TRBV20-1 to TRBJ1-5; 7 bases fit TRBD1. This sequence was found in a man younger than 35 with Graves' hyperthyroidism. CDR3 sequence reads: CSATTGAYPDQPQHF. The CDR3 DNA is TGCAGTGCTACTACAGGGGCGTATCCGGATCAGCCCCAGCATTTT.